These 6 T cell receptor beta chains originate from one sample sequenced in a study of blood T cell repertoires in COVID-19. Generated by immunoSEQ multiplex PCR, the TCRdb table keeps only in-frame clones and is missing some. The sample yields 70,000 to 90,000 clones, 70% to 80% seen once. The specimen was peripheral blood. The receptors originated from a human donor in a cohort sampled during active COVID-19.

The CDR3 sequence is CASSPDLAGNYNEQFF. CDR3 coding DNA: TGCGCCAGCAGCCCCGACTTAGCGGGGAACTACAATGAGCAGTTCTTC. The chain links TRBV4-3 to TRBJ2-1, with 8 bases identical to TRBD2. Looked up from germline, CDR1 is LGHNA and CDR2 is YSLEER. V was clipped by 4 bases and J by 3 bases; unmatched bases: 8. There are 16 residues in the CDR3.

The gene calls are TRBV5-4 and TRBJ2-1, with 12 bases matching TRBD1. The CDR3 loop spans 17 amino acids. V lost 0 bases to trimming and J lost 7 bases; unmatched junction nucleotides: 8. The germline V gene encodes CDR1 SGHNT and CDR2 YYREEE (reference sequence). The CDR3 region is CASSLGGTGGLGNEQFF. The CDR3 nucleotides read TGTGCCAGCAGCTTGGGCGGGACAGGGGGCTTGGGTAATGAGCAGTTCTTC.

J is TRBJ2-2 and V is TRBV7-9; 8 bases match TRBD2. Germline-derived CDR1 and CDR2 are SEHNR and FQNEAQ (reference sequence). The CDR3 has 17 amino acids. The junction had 12 bases not matched to a gene; V was cut back by 5 bases and J by 4 bases. The CDR3 protein is CASSRWRAGGGTGELFF. The DNA of the CDR3 is TGTGCCAGCAGCAGATGGAGGGCGGGAGGAGGCACCGGGGAGCTGTTTTTT. The full variable domain, its missing parts supplied by reference TRBV7-9 and TRBJ2-2, is DTGVSQNPRHKITKRGQNVTFRCDPISEHNRLYWYRQTLGQGPEFLTYFQNEAQLEKSRLLSDRFSAERPKGSFSTLEIQRTEQGDSAMYLCASSRWRAGGGTGELFFGEGSRLTVL.

The V gene is TRBV5-8, the J gene TRBJ1-6; 7 positions match TRBD1. This CDR3 has 15 amino acids. Germline V CDR1 and CDR2: SGHTS, YDEGEE. The trim removed 4 bases at V and 10 bases at J, leaving 11 bases unmatched. The CDR3 nucleotides are TGTGCCAGCAGCCTCAGACAGGGCAGGGGATCACCCCTCCACTTT. The encoded protein is CASSLRQGRGSPLHF.

This clone came up a few times. The chain uses TRBV5-8 and TRBJ2-1; the match to TRBD2 covers 14 bases. CDR1 and CDR2 from the germline V gene are SGHTS and YDEGEE. V was clipped by 9 bases and J by 9 bases; unmatched bases: 5. The CDR3 is 13 amino acids. As DNA, the CDR3 is TGTGCCAATGGACTAGCGGGAGGCGGTGAGCAGTTCTTC. It specifies CANGLAGGGEQFF.

This rearrangement joins TRBV11-3 to TRBJ2-1; TRBD2 matches at 11 bases. Germline V gene data show CDR1 as SGHNT and CDR2 as YENEEA. J gave up 4 bases and V 1 base, and 12 bases lay outside the gene matches. There are 19 residues in the CDR3. The CDR3 reads CASSLVASGRRSGYNEQFF. CDR3 nucleotides: TGTGCCAGCAGCTTAGTAGCTAGCGGGAGGAGGAGTGGTTACAATGAGCAGTTCTTC.